This T cell receptor (beta chain) was identified in a study of response to subunit inactivated influenza vaccine. TCRdb used MiXCR to reprocess the RT-PCR reads, holding one entry per CDR3 protein. The sample shows 800,000 to 1,000,000 distinct CDR3 sequences, approximately 21% of them seen only once. The CDR3 loop spans 15 amino acids. The ends lost 3 bases at V and 3 bases at J; junction bases unmatched: 5. The germline CDR1 and CDR2 sequences are DFQATT and SNEGSKA (reference sequence). Study-level points and caveats: The authors suggested that every seasonal influenza vaccination recruits few new T cells.

Notes on this clonotype: The antigen is not known.

This TCR came from a man aged 50-59 years who received an inactivated influenza vaccine. This chain connects TRBV20-1 to TRBJ2-1; the match to TRBD2 covers 10 bases. This specimen was PBMCs from blood, taken around 5 days after vaccination. CDR3 residues: CSARPGTSDYNEQFF. DNA of the CDR3: TGCAGTGCTAGGCCCGGGACTAGCGACTACAATGAGCAGTTCTTC.